The 19 T cell receptor beta chains in this list originate from one sample, sequenced in a study of blood T cell repertoires in COVID-19. Method: immunoSEQ multiplex PCR; TCRdb's copy keeps in-frame clones and lacks some. The repertoire holds more than 95,000 clones, with around 88% as singletons. The specimen was peripheral blood. These receptors were obtained from a human donor in a cohort sampled during active COVID-19.

This clone was seen just once. V and J are TRBV5-1 and TRBJ2-1; TRBD2 agrees at 12 bases. The CDR3 spans 16 residues. V was clipped by 0 bases and J by 15 bases; unmatched bases: 13. Germline V gene sequence: CDR1 SGHRS, CDR2 YFSETQ. The CDR3 spells CASSLVGSSGRAKGFF. DNA of the CDR3: TGCGCCAGCAGCTTGGTTGGTTCTAGCGGGAGGGCGAAGGGGTTCTTC.

The chain carries TRBV18 and TRBJ2-2; TRBD2 aligns across 14 bases. Germline V gene data show CDR1 as KGHSH and CDR2 as LQKENI. This CDR3 region has 16 residues. The junction had 1 base not matched to a gene; V was cut back by 0 bases and J by 7 bases. The CDR3 region is CASSPPGLAGVGELFF. DNA of the CDR3: TGTGCCAGCTCACCACCGGGACTAGCGGGAGTCGGGGAGCTGTTTTTT. Full variable domain (remainder filled in from reference TRBV18 and TRBJ2-2): NAGVMQNPRHLVRRRGQEARLRCSPMKGHSHVYWYRQLPEEGLKFMVYLQKENIIDESGMPKERFSAEFPKEGPSILRIQQVVRGDSAAYFCASSPPGLAGVGELFFGEGSRLTVL.

This chain links TRBV12-3 or TRBV12-4 with TRBJ2-3; D call uncertain. V gave up 7 bases and J gave up 1 base, with 6 bases separating them. The CDR3 extends over 12 amino acids. The CDR3 here is CASKEGTDTQYF. The CDR3 coding sequence is TGTGCCAGCAAAGAGGGCACAGATACGCAGTATTTT.

This chain joins TRBV18 and TRBJ2-7; 8 nucleotides match TRBD2. CDR1 and CDR2 from the germline V gene are KGHSH and LQKENI. The CDR3 consists of 15 residues. Trimming took 6 bases from V and 4 from J; bases not matched to a gene: 11. CDR3 residues: CASSAVSGIGYEQYF. In DNA, the CDR3 is TGTGCCAGCTCGGCCGTTAGCGGGATCGGGTACGAGCAGTACTTC.

In DNA, the CDR3 is TGTGCCAGTAGGACAGGCCTGGGGTGGGCTCAGCCCCAGCATTTT. Its protein product is CASRTGLGWAQPQHF. This chain connects TRBV19 to TRBJ1-5, with D perhaps TRBD1 (6 bases). This CDR3 is built from 15 residues. Germline CDR1 is LNHDA and CDR2 is SQIVND (reference sequence). With 6 bases removed from V and 6 bases from J, the gap between germline ends came to 18 bases.

The chain uses TRBV20-1 and TRBJ2-7; D ambiguous. The germline gives CDR1 DFQATT, CDR2 SNEGSKA (reference sequence). The CDR3 totals 12 residues. V shed 3 bases and J shed 1 base, with 7 bases lying between them. For the CDR3, the DNA is TGCAGTGCTAGTGACGTTTCCTACGAGCAGTACTTC. Translating it yields CSASDVSYEQYF.

The chain links TRBV7-6 to TRBJ2-2, with TRBD1 identical over 8 bases. CDR1 and CDR2 (germline): SGHVS, FNYEAQ. The CDR3 runs to 16 residues. Trimming cost V 4 bases and J 6 bases; bases outside gene matches: 10. CDR3 loop: CASSWGGQGRPGELFF. The CDR3 DNA is TGTGCCAGCAGCTGGGGTGGACAGGGCCGTCCCGGGGAGCTGTTTTTT.

The rearrangement links TRBV11-2 to TRBJ2-1; the match to TRBD2 covers 10 bases. The J segment lost 4 bases and the V segment lost 6 bases, leaving 6 bases of the junction unmatched. This CDR3 comprises 15 residues. Germline-derived CDR1 and CDR2 are SGHAT and FQNNGV. The CDR3 loop is CASRLTSGIYNEQFF. CDR3 bases: TGTGCCAGCAGGTTAACTAGCGGGATTTACAATGAGCAGTTCTTC.

This chain links TRBV2 with TRBJ1-1; D unresolved. Germline V gives CDR1 SNHLY, CDR2 FYNNEI. Trimming left V 7 bases short and J 0 bases short, with 12 bases between. The length of the CDR3 is 14 residues. The CDR3 reads CASNVGQMNTEAFF. As DNA, the CDR3 is TGTGCCAGCAACGTTGGGCAGATGAACACTGAAGCTTTCTTT.

This sequence joins TRBV2 and TRBJ2-3; tentative D call: TRBD2 (6 bases). Between the trimmed V and J ends, which lost 4 bases and 2 bases, there was a span of 25 bases. Germline loops: CDR1 SNHLY, CDR2 FYNNEI. The CDR3 is 19 amino acids. The CDR3 here is CASSVLRDSRPRVTDTQYF. The DNA of the CDR3 is TGTGCCAGCAGTGTGCTCCGGGACTCCCGGCCCCGAGTCACAGATACGCAGTATTTT.

The J gene is TRBJ2-7, the V gene TRBV5-1; 7 bases align to TRBD1. Unmatched junction bases numbered 10, after V lost 5 bases and J lost 5 bases. CDR1 and CDR2 (germline): SGHRS, YFSETQ. This CDR3 comprises 14 residues. The CDR3 DNA reads as TGCGCCAGCAGTCCGGGACAGCCTTTACACGAGCAGTACTTC. This sequence encodes CASSPGQPLHEQYF. Filled out from reference TRBV5-1 and TRBJ2-7, the complete variable domain reads KAGVTQTPRYLIKTRGQQVTLSCSPISGHRSVSWYQQTPGQGLQFLFEYFSETQRNKGNFPGRFSGRQFSNSRSEMNVSTLELGDSALYLCASSPGQPLHEQYFGPGTRLTVT.

The chain joins TRBV19 to TRBJ1-1; no clear D. This CDR3 has 13 residues. Germline V CDR1 and CDR2: LNHDA, SQIVND (reference sequence). V shed 4 bases and J shed 5 bases, with 11 bases lying between them. This CDR3 is CASSNGRRTEAFF. DNA of the CDR3: TGTGCCAGTAGTAACGGGAGAAGGACTGAAGCTTTCTTT.

This chain joins TRBV18 and TRBJ2-7; 8 bases are shared with TRBD2. The CDR3 consists of 14 residues. Germline V gene data show CDR1 as KGHSH and CDR2 as LQKENI. Trimming removed 6 bases from V and 6 bases from J; junction bases left unmatched: 10. CDR3 nucleotide sequence: TGTGCCAGCTCCAGGGAAGCGGGAGATGGCGAGCAGTACTTC. Its protein is CASSREAGDGEQYF.

J is TRBJ1-6 and V is TRBV27; D possibly corresponds to TRBD1 (6 bases). Trimming stripped 6 bases from V and 6 bases from J, with 15 bases between. Germline V gene data show CDR1 as MNHEY and CDR2 as SMNVEV (reference sequence). The CDR3 totals 15 residues. DNA for the CDR3: TGTGCCAGCAGACGAACAGGGCAAACTAATTCACCCCTCCACTTT. The encoded protein is CASRRTGQTNSPLHF.

V and J are TRBV7-8 and TRBJ2-1; weak D call: TRBD1 (6 bases). V was cut by 7 bases and J by 6 bases, with 19 bases left in between. Germline CDR1 SGHVS, CDR2 FQNEAQ. The CDR3 loop spans 15 amino acids. The CDR3 loop is CASTPKRGISNEQFF. CDR3 nucleotides: TGTGCCAGCACCCCTAAGAGGGGGATCAGCAATGAGCAGTTCTTC. The whole variable domain, remainder taken from reference TRBV7-8 and TRBJ2-1, is GAGVSQSPRYKVAKRGQDVALRCDPISGHVSLFWYQQALGQGPEFLTYFQNEAQLDKSGLPSDRFFAERPEGSVSTLKIQRTQQEDSAVYLCASTPKRGISNEQFFGPGTRLTVL.

This clone was seen once. CDR3 sequence: CASRGLRVLTEAFF. DNA for the CDR3: TGTGCCAGCAGGGGGTTGAGGGTGTTGACTGAAGCTTTCTTT. V gene TRBV27 combines with J gene TRBJ1-1; D not certain. Trimming removed 6 bases from V and 5 bases from J, with 16 bases in between. Germline CDR1 is MNHEY and CDR2 is SMNVEV (reference sequence). The CDR3 extends over 14 amino acids.

The CDR3 DNA is TGTGCCAGCAGCTCGTGGACAGGGGGCGTAACTGAAGCTTTCTTT. Its translation is CASSSWTGGVTEAFF. The rearrangement links TRBV5-5 to TRBJ1-1, with TRBD1 matching 11 bases. V lost 3 bases, J lost 5 bases, and 6 bases stayed unmatched. The CDR3 length is 15 residues. Germline CDR1 and CDR2: SGHKS and YYEKEE (reference sequence).

The chain links TRBV5-1 to TRBJ2-7; 14 bases map to TRBD2. The CDR3 is 16 amino acids. Germline CDR1 and CDR2: SGHRS and YFSETQ. The V and J ends lost 5 bases and 3 bases, in that order; junction bases with no gene match: 7. The CDR3 DNA is TGCGCCAGCAGACGGACTAGCGGGAGGAATGACTACGAGCAGTACTTC. Translated: CASRRTSGRNDYEQYF.

CDR3 in amino acids: CASSPSTGSGYTF. In nucleotides, the CDR3 is TGTGCCAGCAGCCCGTCGACAGGGTCTGGCTACACCTTC. This chain joins TRBV3-1 (or the pseudogene TRBV3-2) and TRBJ1-2; 7 nucleotides agree with TRBD1. CDR1 is LGHDT and CDR2 is YNNKEL in the germline V gene (reference sequence). J was trimmed by 7 bases and V by 4 bases; bases with no gene match: 6. The CDR3 covers 13 residues.